The 8 T cell receptor beta chains below all came from one sample that was sequenced in a study of blood T cell repertoires in COVID-19. TCRdb's table, derived via immunoSEQ multiplex PCR, lists solely in-frame clones and lacks some. The sample includes 110,000 to 150,000 clones, roughly 80% of them seen just once. Sequencing used PBMCs or T cells enriched from blood (not recorded which). The receptors were gathered from a woman aged 40 to 55 who had recovered from COVID-19.

The rearrangement joins TRBV4-1 to TRBJ1-2; 10 positions agree with TRBD1. V lost 2 bases, J lost 8 bases, and 5 bases stayed unmatched. The CDR3 has 14 amino acids. Germline lookup yields CDR1 MGHRA and CDR2 YSYEKL. CDR3 nucleotides: TGCGCCAGCAGCCAACCGGGACAGGGGTCCGGCTACACCTTC. Protein sequence: CASSQPGQGSGYTF.

In this sample, this clone turned up once. DNA of the CDR3: TGTGCCAGCAGCTTAAGCGTGGCGCAGCCCCAGCATTTT. Translated: CASSLSVAQPQHF. V gene TRBV11-2 combines with J gene TRBJ1-5; D call uncertain. Germline V lookup: CDR1 SGHAT, CDR2 FQNNGV. V was cut by 2 bases and J by 7 bases, with 9 bases left in between. CDR3 length: 13 residues.

The CDR3 is CASSRPGTGELYGYTF. CDR3 DNA sequence: TGTGCCAGCAGCCGCCCCGGGACGGGGGAATTATATGGCTACACCTTC. The chain employs TRBV5-6 and TRBJ1-2; D is possibly TRBD1 (5 bases). V was cut by 4 bases and J by 5 bases, with 21 bases left in between. The CDR3 is made up of 16 amino acids. Germline loops: CDR1 SGHDT, CDR2 YYEEEE.

The chain carries TRBV19 and TRBJ1-2; 7 bases align to TRBD1. Germline CDR1 LNHDA, CDR2 SQIVND (reference sequence). The CDR3 is 16 amino acids. V shed 7 bases, J shed 0 bases, and the junction held 11 bases outside the gene matches. The CDR3 DNA reads as TGTGCCAGTAAGATATCACGTCAGGGGGCTAACTATGGCTACACCTTC. Its protein is CASKISRQGANYGYTF.

This clone was observed a single time. The rearrangement joins TRBV19 to TRBJ1-2; 7 nucleotides align to TRBD1. Germline trimming cut 5 bases from V and 4 bases from J; bases unmatched to any gene: 7. CDR1 is LNHDA, CDR2 SQIVND, per germline (reference sequence). CDR3 size: 14 residues. The CDR3 is CASSAGQLGYGYTF. As DNA, the CDR3 is TGTGCCAGTAGTGCGGGACAGCTGGGCTATGGCTACACCTTC.

This chain joins TRBV5-8 and TRBJ2-1; 8 bases are a match to TRBD1. Germline assignment: CDR1 SGHTS and CDR2 YDEGEE. After removal of 4 bases from V and 10 bases from J, the junction contained 13 bases not matched to a gene. The CDR3 is 15 amino acids. The CDR3 DNA is TGTGCCAGCAGCGCGACCCCCCAGGGGGCGGACGAGCAGTTCTTC. This codes for CASSATPQGADEQFF.

The chain uses TRBV5-8 and TRBJ1-5; the D is unclear. Germline CDR1 reads SGHTS; CDR2 reads YDEGEE. The CDR3 extends over 12 amino acids. V gave up 4 bases and J gave up 7 bases, with 9 bases separating them. The CDR3 nucleotides read TGTGCCAGCAGCCCCCTTAGCCAGCCCCAGCATTTT. Amino acid sequence: CASSPLSQPQHF.

The gene calls are TRBV7-3 and TRBJ2-5; possible D gene TRBD2, 5 bases. The CDR3 loop spans 15 amino acids. Germline V CDR1 and CDR2: SGHTA, FQGTGA. The ends were cut back, 5 bases at V and 5 bases at J, with 18 bases in the middle. The CDR3 loop reads CASSPREAEWETQYF. CDR3 in DNA: TGTGCCAGCAGCCCCCGGGAAGCCGAGTGGGAGACCCAGTACTTC.